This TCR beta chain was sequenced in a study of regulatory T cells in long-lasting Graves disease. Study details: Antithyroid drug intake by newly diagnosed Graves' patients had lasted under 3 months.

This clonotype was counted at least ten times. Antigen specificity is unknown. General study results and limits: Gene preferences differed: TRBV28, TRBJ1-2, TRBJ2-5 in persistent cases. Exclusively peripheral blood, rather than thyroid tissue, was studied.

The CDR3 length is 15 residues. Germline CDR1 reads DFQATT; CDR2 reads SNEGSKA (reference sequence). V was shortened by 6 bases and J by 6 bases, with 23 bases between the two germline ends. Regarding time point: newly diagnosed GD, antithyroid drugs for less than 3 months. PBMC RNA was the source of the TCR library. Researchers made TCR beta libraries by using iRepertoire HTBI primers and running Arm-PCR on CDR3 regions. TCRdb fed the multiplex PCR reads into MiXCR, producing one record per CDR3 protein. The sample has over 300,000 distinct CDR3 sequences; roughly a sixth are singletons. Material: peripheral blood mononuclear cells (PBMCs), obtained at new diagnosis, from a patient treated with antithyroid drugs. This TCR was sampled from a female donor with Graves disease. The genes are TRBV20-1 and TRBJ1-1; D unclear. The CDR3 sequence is CSAPPVGSARAEAFF. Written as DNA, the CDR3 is TGCAGTGCCCCCCCGGTGGGCAGCGCTAGGGCTGAAGCTTTCTTT.